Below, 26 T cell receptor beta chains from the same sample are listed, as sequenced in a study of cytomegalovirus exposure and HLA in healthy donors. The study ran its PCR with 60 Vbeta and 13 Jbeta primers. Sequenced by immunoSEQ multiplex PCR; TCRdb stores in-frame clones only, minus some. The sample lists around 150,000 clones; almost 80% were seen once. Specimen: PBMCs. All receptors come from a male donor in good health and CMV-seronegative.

The CDR3 nucleotides read TGTGCCAGCAGTCACGCCGGGGGCGAGCAGTACTTC. It is translated as CASSHAGGEQYF. The rearrangement links TRBV6-1 to TRBJ2-7; D is perhaps TRBD2 (6 bases). Trimming removed 5 bases from V and 6 bases from J, with 11 bases in between. CDR1 MNHNS and CDR2 SASEGT come from the germline V gene. The CDR3 spans 12 residues.

In DNA, the CDR3 is TGTGCCAGCAGCTTAGCGGACAGGTCCTTAGCTGGAAACACCATATATTTT. Translation gives CASSLADRSLAGNTIYF. The V gene is TRBV7-6, the J gene TRBJ1-3; 7 bases map to TRBD1. V was pared by 0 bases and J by 2 bases, with 7 bases of the junction left unmatched. Germline CDR1 SGHVS, CDR2 FNYEAQ. The CDR3 runs 17 residues.

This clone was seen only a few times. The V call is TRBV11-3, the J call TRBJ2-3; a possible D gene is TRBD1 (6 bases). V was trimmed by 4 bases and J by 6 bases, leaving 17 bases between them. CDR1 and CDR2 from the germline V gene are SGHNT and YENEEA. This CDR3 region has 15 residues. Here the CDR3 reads CASSSSSGAYDTQYF. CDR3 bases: TGTGCCAGCAGCTCCAGTTCAGGGGCATACGATACGCAGTATTTT.

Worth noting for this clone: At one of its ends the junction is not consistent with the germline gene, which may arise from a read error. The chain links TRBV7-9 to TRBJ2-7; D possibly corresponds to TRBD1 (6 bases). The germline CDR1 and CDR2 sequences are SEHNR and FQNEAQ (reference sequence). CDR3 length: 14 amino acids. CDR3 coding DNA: TGTTCCAGCACCAGCAGGGGTAACTCCTACGAGCAGTACTTC. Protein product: CSSTSRGNSYEQYF.

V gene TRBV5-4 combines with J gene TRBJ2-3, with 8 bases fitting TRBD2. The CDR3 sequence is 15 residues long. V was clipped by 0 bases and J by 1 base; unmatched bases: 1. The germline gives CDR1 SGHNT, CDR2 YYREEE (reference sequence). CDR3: CASSLGRGGTDTQYF. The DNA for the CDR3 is TGTGCCAGCAGCTTGGGGCGGGGGGGCACAGATACGCAGTATTTT.

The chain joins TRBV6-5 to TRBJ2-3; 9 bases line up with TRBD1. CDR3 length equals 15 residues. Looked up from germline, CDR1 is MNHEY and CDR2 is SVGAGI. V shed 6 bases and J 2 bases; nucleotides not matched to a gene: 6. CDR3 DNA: TGTGCCAGCAGGTTACAGGGGGCCTACACAGATACGCAGTATTTT. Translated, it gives CASRLQGAYTDTQYF.

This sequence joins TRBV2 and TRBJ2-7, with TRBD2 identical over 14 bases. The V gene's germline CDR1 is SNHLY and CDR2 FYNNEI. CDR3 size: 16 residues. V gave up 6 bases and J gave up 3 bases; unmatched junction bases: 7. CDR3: CASSPQGTSGSYEQYF. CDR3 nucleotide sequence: TGTGCCAGCAGCCCTCAAGGGACTAGCGGGAGCTACGAGCAGTACTTC. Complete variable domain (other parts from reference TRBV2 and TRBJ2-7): EPEVTQTPSHQVTQMGQEVILRCVPISNHLYFYWYRQILGQKVEFLVSFYNNEISEKSEIFDDQFSVERPDGSNFTLKIRSTKLEDSAMYFCASSPQGTSGSYEQYFGPGTRLTVT.

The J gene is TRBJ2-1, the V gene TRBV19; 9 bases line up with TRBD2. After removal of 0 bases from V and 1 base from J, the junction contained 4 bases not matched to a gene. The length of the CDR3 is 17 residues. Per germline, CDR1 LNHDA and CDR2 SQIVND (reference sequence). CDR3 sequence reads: CASSIELAGRSYNEQFF. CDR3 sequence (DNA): TGTGCCAGTAGTATAGAACTAGCGGGCCGTTCCTACAATGAGCAGTTCTTC.

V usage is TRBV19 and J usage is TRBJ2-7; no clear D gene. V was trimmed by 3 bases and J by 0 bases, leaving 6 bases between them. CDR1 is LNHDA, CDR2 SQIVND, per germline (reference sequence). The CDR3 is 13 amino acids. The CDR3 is CASSMSFSYEQYF. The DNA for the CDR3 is TGTGCCAGTAGTATGTCTTTCTCCTACGAGCAGTACTTC.

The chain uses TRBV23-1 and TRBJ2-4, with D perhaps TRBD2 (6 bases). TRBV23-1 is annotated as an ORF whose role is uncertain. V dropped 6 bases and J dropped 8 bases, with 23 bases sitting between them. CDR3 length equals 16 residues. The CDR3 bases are TGCGCCAGCAGAACTAGCCGGGACCGACTATTCTACATTCAGTACTTC. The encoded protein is CASRTSRDRLFYIQYF.

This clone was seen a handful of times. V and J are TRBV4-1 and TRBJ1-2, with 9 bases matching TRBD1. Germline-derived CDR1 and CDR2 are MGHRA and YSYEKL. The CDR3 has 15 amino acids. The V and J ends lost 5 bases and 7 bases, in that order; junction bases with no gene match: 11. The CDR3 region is CASSVLGQGHAGYTF. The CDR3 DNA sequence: TGCGCCAGCAGCGTATTGGGACAGGGTCATGCTGGCTACACCTTC.

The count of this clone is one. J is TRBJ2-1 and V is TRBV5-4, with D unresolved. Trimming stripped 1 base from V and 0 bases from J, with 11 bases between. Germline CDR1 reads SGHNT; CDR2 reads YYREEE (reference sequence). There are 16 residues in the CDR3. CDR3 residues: CASSLLTSSSYNEQFF. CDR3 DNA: TGTGCCAGCAGCTTGTTAACCTCGAGCTCCTACAATGAGCAGTTCTTC.

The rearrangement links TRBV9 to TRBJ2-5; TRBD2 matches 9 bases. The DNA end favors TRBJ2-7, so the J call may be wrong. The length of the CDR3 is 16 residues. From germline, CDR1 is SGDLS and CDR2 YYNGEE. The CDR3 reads CASSPSAGGGVYEQYF. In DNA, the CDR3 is TGTGCCAGCAGCCCCAGTGCGGGAGGGGGCGTCTACGAGCAGTACTTC.

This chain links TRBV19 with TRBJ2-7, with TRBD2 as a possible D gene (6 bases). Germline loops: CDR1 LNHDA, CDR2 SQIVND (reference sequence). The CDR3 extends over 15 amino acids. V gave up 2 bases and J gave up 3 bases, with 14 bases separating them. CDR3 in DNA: TGTGCCAGTAGTATAACCGGGACTTTGTTCTACGAGCAGTACTTC. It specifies CASSITGTLFYEQYF. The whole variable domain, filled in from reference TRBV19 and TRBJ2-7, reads DGGITQSPKYLFRKEGQNVTLSCEQNLNHDAMYWYRQDPGQGLRLIYYSQIVNDFQKGDIAEGYSVSREKKESFPLTVTSAQKNPTAFYLCASSITGTLFYEQYFGPGTRLTVT.

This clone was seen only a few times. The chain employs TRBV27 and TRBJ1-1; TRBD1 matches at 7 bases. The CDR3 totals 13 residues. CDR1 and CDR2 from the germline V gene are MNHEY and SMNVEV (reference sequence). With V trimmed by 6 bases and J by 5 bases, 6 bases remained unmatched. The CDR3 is CASRDNRGTEAFF. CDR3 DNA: TGTGCCAGCAGAGATAACAGGGGAACTGAAGCTTTCTTT.

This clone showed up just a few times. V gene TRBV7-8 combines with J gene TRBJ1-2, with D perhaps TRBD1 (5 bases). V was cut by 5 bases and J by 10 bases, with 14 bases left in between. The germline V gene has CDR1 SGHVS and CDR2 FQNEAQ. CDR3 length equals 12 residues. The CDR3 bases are TGTGCCAGCAGCGTCGGGACGGGGGACTACACCTTC. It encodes CASSVGTGDYTF. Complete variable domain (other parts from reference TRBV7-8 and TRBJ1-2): GAGVSQSPRYKVAKRGQDVALRCDPISGHVSLFWYQQALGQGPEFLTYFQNEAQLDKSGLPSDRFFAERPEGSVSTLKIQRTQQEDSAVYLCASSVGTGDYTFGSGTRLTVV.

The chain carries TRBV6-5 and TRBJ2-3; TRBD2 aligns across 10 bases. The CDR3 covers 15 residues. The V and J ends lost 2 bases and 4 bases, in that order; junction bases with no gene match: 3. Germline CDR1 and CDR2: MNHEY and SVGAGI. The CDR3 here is CASSYGLAGADTQYF. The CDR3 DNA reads TGTGCCAGCAGTTACGGCCTAGCGGGGGCAGATACGCAGTATTTT.

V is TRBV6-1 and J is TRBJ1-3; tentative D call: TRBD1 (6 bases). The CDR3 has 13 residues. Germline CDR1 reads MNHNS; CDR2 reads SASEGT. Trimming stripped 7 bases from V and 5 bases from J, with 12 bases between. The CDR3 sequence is CASNPGGRNTIYF. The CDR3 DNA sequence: TGTGCCAGCAACCCGGGGGGCAGAAACACCATATATTTT.

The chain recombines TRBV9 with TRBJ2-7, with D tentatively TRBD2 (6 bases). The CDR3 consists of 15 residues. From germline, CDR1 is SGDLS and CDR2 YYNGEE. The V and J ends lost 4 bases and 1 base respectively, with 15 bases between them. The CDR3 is CASSPRGDRSYEQYF. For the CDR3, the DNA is TGTGCCAGCAGCCCCCGCGGGGACCGGTCCTACGAGCAGTACTTC.

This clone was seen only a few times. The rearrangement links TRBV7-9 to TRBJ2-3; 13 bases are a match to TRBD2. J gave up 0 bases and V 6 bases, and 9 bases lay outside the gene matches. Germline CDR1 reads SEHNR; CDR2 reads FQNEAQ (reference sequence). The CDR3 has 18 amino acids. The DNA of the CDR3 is TGTGCCAGCAGTACCGGGACTAGCGGGGCCTCTAGCACAGATACGCAGTATTTT. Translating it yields CASSTGTSGASSTDTQYF.

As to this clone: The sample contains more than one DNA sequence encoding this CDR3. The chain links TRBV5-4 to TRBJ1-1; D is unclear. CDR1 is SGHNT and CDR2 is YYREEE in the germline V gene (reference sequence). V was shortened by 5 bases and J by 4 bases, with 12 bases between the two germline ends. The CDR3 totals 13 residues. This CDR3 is CASRRESSTEAFF. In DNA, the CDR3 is TGTGCCAGCAGAAGGGAGTCGAGCACTGAAGCTTTCTTT.

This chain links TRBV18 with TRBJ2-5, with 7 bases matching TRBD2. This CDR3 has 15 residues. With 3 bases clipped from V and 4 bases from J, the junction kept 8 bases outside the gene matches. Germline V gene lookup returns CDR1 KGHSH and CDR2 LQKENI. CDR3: CASSPGGSPGETQYF. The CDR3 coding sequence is TGTGCCAGCTCACCGGGGGGGAGCCCGGGAGAGACCCAGTACTTC.

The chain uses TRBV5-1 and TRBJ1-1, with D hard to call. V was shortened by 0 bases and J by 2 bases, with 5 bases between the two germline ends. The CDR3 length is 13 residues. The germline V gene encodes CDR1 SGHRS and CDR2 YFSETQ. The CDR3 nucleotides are TGCGCCAGCAGCTTGGGGAGAAACACTGAAGCTTTCTTT. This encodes CASSLGRNTEAFF. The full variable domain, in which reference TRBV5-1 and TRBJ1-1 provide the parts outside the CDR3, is KAGVTQTPRYLIKTRGQQVTLSCSPISGHRSVSWYQQTPGQGLQFLFEYFSETQRNKGNFPGRFSGRQFSNSRSEMNVSTLELGDSALYLCASSLGRNTEAFFGQGTRLTVV.

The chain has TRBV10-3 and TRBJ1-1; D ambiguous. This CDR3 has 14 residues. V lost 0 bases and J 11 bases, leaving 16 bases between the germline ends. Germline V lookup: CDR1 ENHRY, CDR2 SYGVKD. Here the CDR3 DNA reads TGTGCCATCAGTGAGTCGACGAGGGAGAGAGAGGCTTTCTTT. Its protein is CAISESTREREAFF.

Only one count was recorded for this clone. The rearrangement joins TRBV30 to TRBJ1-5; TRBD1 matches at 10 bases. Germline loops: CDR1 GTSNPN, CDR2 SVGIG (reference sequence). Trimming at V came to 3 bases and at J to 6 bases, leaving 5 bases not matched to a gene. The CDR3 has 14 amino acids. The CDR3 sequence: CAWSTGQGTQPQHF. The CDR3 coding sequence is TGTGCCTGGAGCACGGGACAGGGGACTCAGCCCCAGCATTTT.

CDR3 sequence: CASEDSAYNSPLHF. The DNA for the CDR3 is TGTGCCAGCGAGGACAGCGCATATAATTCACCCCTCCACTTT. The chain uses TRBV19 and TRBJ1-6, with D perhaps matching TRBD1 (6 bases). V was clipped by 9 bases and J by 4 bases, with 13 bases between them. Germline V CDR1 and CDR2: LNHDA, SQIVND (reference sequence). CDR3 size: 14 residues.